These T cell receptor beta chains were read from a single sample in a study of shared clonotypes between healthy human individuals. TCRdb's copy holds only in-frame clones and misses some; the assay was immunoSEQ multiplex PCR. The top ten clones hold 0.057% of a sample with hundreds of thousands of clones, around 97% of them seen once. Sequenced input: naive CD4+ T cells sorted from blood. The receptors stem from a woman aged 25 to 45 in good health. The CDR3 runs from the conserved cysteine through the conserved F or W. A D gene is named only where the DNA matches it firmly. A clone size is listed for some rows: how often the clone was seen (once, few, many), or a class if it is expanded.

V: TRBV9; D: -; J: TRBJ2-2; length: 13; size: -; CDR3: CASSSQGTGELFF; DNA: TGTGCCAGCAGCAGCCAGGGCACCGGGGAGCTGTTTTTT
V: TRBV27; D: -; J: TRBJ2-1; length: 16; size: -; CDR3: CASSFGLTGWGNEQFF; DNA: TGTGCCAGCAGTTTCGGTCTTACAGGGTGGGGGAATGAGCAGTTCTTC
V: TRBV9; D: -; J: TRBJ1-4; length: 13; size: -; CDR3: CASSVGAGEKLFF; DNA: TGTGCCAGCAGCGTAGGTGCAGGGGAAAAACTGTTTTTT
V: TRBV6-5; D: TRBD2; J: TRBJ2-5; length: 15; size: -; CDR3: CASSKGDVLAGVEYF; DNA: TGTGCCAGCAGTAAGGGGGATGTGCTAGCGGGAGTCGAGTACTTC
V: TRBV10-3; D: -; J: TRBJ1-1; length: 15; size: -; CDR3: CAISESRGLNTEAFF; DNA: TGTGCCATCAGTGAGTCTCGGGGTCTGAACACTGAAGCTTTCTTT
V: TRBV5-4; D: TRBD1; J: TRBJ1-1; length: 14; size: -; CDR3: CASSPTGANTEAFF; DNA: TGTGCCAGCAGCCCTACAGGGGCGAACACTGAAGCTTTCTTT
V: TRBV7-9; D: TRBD2; J: TRBJ2-7; length: 14; size: -; CDR3: CASSFLAGDSEQYF; DNA: TGTGCCAGCAGCTTTTTAGCGGGAGACTCCGAGCAGTACTTC
V: TRBV20-1; D: -; J: TRBJ2-7; length: 10; size: -; CDR3: CSAKHYEQYF; DNA: TGCAGTGCTAAGCACTACGAGCAGTACTTC
V: TRBV5-4; D: TRBD2; J: TRBJ2-3; length: 14; size: -; CDR3: CASSAGLASDTQYF; DNA: TGTGCCAGCAGCGCAGGACTAGCATCAGATACGCAGTATTTT
V: TRBV7-9; D: -; J: TRBJ2-2; length: 12; size: -; CDR3: CASSLRTGELFF; DNA: TGTGCCAGCAGCTTGAGAACCGGGGAGCTGTTTTTT
V: TRBV19; D: TRBD1; J: TRBJ1-1; length: 17; size: -; CDR3: CASRERGGGGWNTEAFF; DNA: TGTGCCAGTAGAGAAAGAGGCGGAGGGGGCTGGAACACTGAAGCTTTCTTT
V: TRBV7-8; D: TRBD1; J: TRBJ2-5; length: 15; size: -; CDR3: CASVRDRGVSETQYF; DNA: TGTGCCAGCGTCCGGGACAGGGGGGTCTCGGAGACCCAGTACTTC
V: TRBV28; D: -; J: TRBJ1-6; length: 13; size: -; CDR3: CASKGRNNSPLHF; DNA: TGTGCCAGCAAGGGACGGAATAATTCACCCCTCCACTTT
V: TRBV28; D: -; J: TRBJ2-7; length: 15; size: -; CDR3: CASSKLGIKAHEQYF; DNA: TGTGCCAGCAGCAAACTGGGTATCAAGGCTCACGAGCAGTACTTC
V: TRBV27; D: -; J: TRBJ2-6; length: 14; size: -; CDR3: CASKPSVGANVLTF; DNA: TGTGCCAGCAAGCCCTCGGTCGGGGCCAACGTCCTGACTTTC
V: TRBV6-5; D: -; J: TRBJ2-1; length: 15; size: -; CDR3: CASSYGTRGGNEQFF; DNA: TGTGCCAGCAGTTACGGGACTCGCGGAGGCAATGAGCAGTTCTTC
V: TRBV10-3; D: -; J: TRBJ1-1; length: 12; size: once; CDR3: CAISPDGAEAFF; DNA: TGTGCCATCAGCCCGGACGGCGCTGAAGCTTTCTTT
V: TRBV29-1; D: -; J: TRBJ1-2; length: 16; size: -; CDR3: CSVRGVSGQESYGYTF; DNA: TGCAGCGTTCGCGGCGTCTCGGGACAAGAGAGCTATGGCTACACCTTC
V: TRBV2; D: TRBD2; J: TRBJ2-1; length: 15; size: -; CDR3: CASSESGTTYNEQFF; DNA: TGTGCCAGCAGCGAATCCGGGACTACTTACAATGAGCAGTTCTTC
V: TRBV5-1; D: -; J: TRBJ2-7; length: 16; size: -; CDR3: CASSLAARQGGYEQYF; DNA: TGCGCCAGCAGCTTGGCCGCGCGTCAGGGAGGCTACGAGCAGTACTTC
V: TRBV10-3; D: -; J: TRBJ2-7; length: 14; size: -; CDR3: CAISESRELYEQYF; DNA: TGTGCCATCAGTGAGTCACGGGAGCTATACGAGCAGTACTTC